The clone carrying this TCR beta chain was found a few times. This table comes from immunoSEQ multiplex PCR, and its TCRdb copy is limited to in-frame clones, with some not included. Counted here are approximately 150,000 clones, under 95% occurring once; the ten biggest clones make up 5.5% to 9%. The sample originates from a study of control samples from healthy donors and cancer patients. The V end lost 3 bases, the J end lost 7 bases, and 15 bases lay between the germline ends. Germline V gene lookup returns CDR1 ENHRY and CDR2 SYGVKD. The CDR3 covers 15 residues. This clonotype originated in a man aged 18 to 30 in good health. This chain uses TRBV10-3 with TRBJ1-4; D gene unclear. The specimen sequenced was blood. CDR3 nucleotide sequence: TGTGCCATCAGTGAAGTAACGGGCGGTAGTGAAAAACTGTTTTTT. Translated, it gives CAISEVTGGSEKLFF.